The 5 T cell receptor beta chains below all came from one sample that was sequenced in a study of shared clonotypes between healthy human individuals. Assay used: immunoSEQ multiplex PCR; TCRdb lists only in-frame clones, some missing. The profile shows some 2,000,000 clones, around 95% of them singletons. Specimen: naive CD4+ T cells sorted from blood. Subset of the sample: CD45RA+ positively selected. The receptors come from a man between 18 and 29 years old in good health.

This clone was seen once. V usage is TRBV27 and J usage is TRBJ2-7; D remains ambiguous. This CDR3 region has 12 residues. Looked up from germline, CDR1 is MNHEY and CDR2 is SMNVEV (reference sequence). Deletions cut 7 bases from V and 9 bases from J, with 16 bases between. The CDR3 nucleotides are TGTGCCAGCATCGGGTTGGGTTTAAGGCAGTACTTC. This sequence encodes CASIGLGLRQYF.

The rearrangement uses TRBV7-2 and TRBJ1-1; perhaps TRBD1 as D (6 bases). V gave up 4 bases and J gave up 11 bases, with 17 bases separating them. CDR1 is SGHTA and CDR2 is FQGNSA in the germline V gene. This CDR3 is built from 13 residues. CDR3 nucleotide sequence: TGTGCCAGCAGCTACCGGACAGAGGTACGGGCTTTCTTT. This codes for CASSYRTEVRAFF.

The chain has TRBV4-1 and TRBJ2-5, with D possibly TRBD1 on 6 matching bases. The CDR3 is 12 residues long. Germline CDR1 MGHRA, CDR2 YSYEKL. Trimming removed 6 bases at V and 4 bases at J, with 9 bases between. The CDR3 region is CASSRGGETQYF. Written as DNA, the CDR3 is TGCGCCAGCAGTCGAGGGGGAGAGACCCAGTACTTC.

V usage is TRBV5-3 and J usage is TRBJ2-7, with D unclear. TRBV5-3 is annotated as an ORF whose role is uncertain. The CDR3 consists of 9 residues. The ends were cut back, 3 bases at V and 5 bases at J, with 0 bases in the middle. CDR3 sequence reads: CARSYEQYF. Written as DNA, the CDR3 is TGTGCCAGAAGCTACGAGCAGTACTTC.

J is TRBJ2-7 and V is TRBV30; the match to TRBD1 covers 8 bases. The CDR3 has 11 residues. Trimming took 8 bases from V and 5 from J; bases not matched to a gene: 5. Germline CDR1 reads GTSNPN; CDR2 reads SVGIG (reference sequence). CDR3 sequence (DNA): TGTGCCGCGACAGGGGTGAACGAGCAGTACTTC. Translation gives CAATGVNEQYF.